The 21 T cell receptor beta chains below come from one sample, sequenced in a study of OX40 agonist ivuxolimab in advanced cancers. Generated by immunoSEQ multiplex PCR, the TCRdb table keeps only in-frame clones and is missing some. The table shows some 70,000 clones, with about 83% occurring only once. The sequences come from CD4+ or CD8+ T cells sorted from blood, collected in a trial of the OX40 agonist ivuxolimab. The receptor source for this set is an adult with an advanced solid tumor such as melanoma, head and neck, liver or kidney cancer.

The chain uses TRBV6-5 and TRBJ1-2; the D gene is possibly TRBD1 (5 bases). Germline values: CDR1 MNHEY, CDR2 SVGAGI. This CDR3 is 15 amino acids long. Trimming left V 4 bases short and J 1 base short, with 13 bases between. The chain's CDR3 is CASSFGRQFNYGYTF. CDR3 in DNA: TGTGCCAGCAGTTTTGGGAGACAGTTTAACTATGGCTACACCTTC.

The V call is TRBV18, the J call TRBJ1-4; D gene uncertain. There are 15 residues in the CDR3. The V and J ends lost 0 bases and 4 bases respectively, with 9 bases between them. The V gene's germline CDR1 is KGHSH and CDR2 LQKENI. CDR3 amino acids: CASSPPTVHNEKLFF. In DNA form, the CDR3 reads TGTGCCAGCTCACCACCGACGGTTCATAATGAAAAACTGTTTTTT.

This clone was counted once. The chain links TRBV5-1 to TRBJ2-5, with TRBD1 as a possible D gene (5 bases). V lost 0 bases and J lost 1, with 10 bases in between. The CDR3 is 15 amino acids. Per the germline V gene, CDR1 is SGHRS and CDR2 is YFSETQ. This chain's CDR3 is CASSLDGALQETQYF. The CDR3 DNA sequence: TGCGCCAGCAGCTTGGATGGGGCCCTCCAAGAGACCCAGTACTTC.

V gene TRBV28 combines with J gene TRBJ1-1; the D gene is possibly TRBD1 (6 bases). Looked up from germline, CDR1 is MDHEN and CDR2 is SYDVKM. This CDR3 is built from 13 residues. Trimming removed 6 bases at V and 4 bases at J, with 12 bases between. The CDR3 DNA reads TGTGCCAGCAGGGTCGACAGGATCACTGAAGCTTTCTTT. Its protein product is CASRVDRITEAFF.

The CDR3 protein is CASSLVAGVEQFF. In nucleotides, the CDR3 is TGTGCCAGCAGCTTAGTTGCGGGGGTTGAGCAGTTCTTC. The genes are TRBV11-1 and TRBJ2-1, with 7 positions matching TRBD2. V lost 1 base, J lost 9 bases, and 3 bases stayed unmatched. The CDR3 contains 13 residues. Germline-derived CDR1 and CDR2 are SGHAT and FQDESV (reference sequence).

The genes are TRBV5-1 and TRBJ1-2; TRBD1 aligns across 10 bases. The germline V gene has CDR1 SGHRS and CDR2 YFSETQ. J gave up 6 bases and V 4 bases, and 9 bases lay outside the gene matches. The CDR3 totals 15 residues. CDR3 DNA: TGCGCCAGCAGCAAACAGACAGGGGGCAACCATGGCTACACCTTC. It yields the protein CASSKQTGGNHGYTF.

The chain links TRBV18 to TRBJ2-7; D not certain. Looked up from germline, CDR1 is KGHSH and CDR2 is LQKENI. This CDR3 spans 13 amino acids. With 6 bases removed from V and 7 bases from J, the gap between germline ends came to 16 bases. The CDR3 is CASSPLSLGEQYF. For the CDR3, the DNA is TGTGCCAGCTCCCCCCTTAGCCTCGGTGAGCAGTACTTC. Looking up the rest from reference TRBV18 and TRBJ2-7 gives the full variable domain: NAGVMQNPRHLVRRRGQEARLRCSPMKGHSHVYWYRQLPEEGLKFMVYLQKENIIDESGMPKERFSAEFPKEGPSILRIQQVVRGDSAAYFCASSPLSLGEQYFGPGTRLTVT.

The chain has TRBV5-1 and TRBJ1-3; tentative D call: TRBD1 (5 bases). V lost 1 base and J 4 bases, leaving 18 bases between the germline ends. CDR1 SGHRS and CDR2 YFSETQ come from the germline V gene. The CDR3 consists of 17 residues. The DNA for the CDR3 is TGCGCCAGCAGCTTGACTAGTGGGGGTCGAAGGGGAAACACCATATATTTT. Its protein product is CASSLTSGGRRGNTIYF.

J is TRBJ1-1 and V is TRBV6-4; D gene ambiguous. This CDR3 contains 14 residues. V was pared by 0 bases and J by 4 bases, with 9 bases between. Germline CDR1 and CDR2: MRHNA and SNTAGT. The CDR3 region is CASSDSSLATEAFF. The CDR3 DNA is TGTGCCAGCAGTGACTCCTCTCTCGCCACTGAAGCTTTCTTT.

The genes are TRBV5-6 and TRBJ1-4, with 12 nucleotides matching TRBD1. This CDR3 comprises 17 residues. V shed 5 bases and J 8 bases; nucleotides not matched to a gene: 13. Germline V lookup: CDR1 SGHDT, CDR2 YYEEEE. In DNA, the CDR3 is TGTGCCAGCAGAGCCGGGACAGGGGGCTCGCCGGTGGAAAAACTGTTTTTT. It is translated as CASRAGTGGSPVEKLFF.

V gene TRBV25-1 combines with J gene TRBJ1-1, with D possibly matching TRBD1 (6 bases). Looked up from germline, CDR1 is MGHDK and CDR2 is SYGVNS. The CDR3 sequence is 15 residues long. The V gene lost 6 bases and the J gene lost 1 base, with 15 bases spanning the gap. This CDR3 is CASRTFGTSNTEAFF. The CDR3 DNA sequence: TGTGCCAGCAGAACTTTCGGGACATCGAACACTGAAGCTTTCTTT.

This chain links TRBV2 with TRBJ2-1, with D maybe TRBD1 (6 bases). Between the trimmed V and J ends, which lost 7 bases and 2 bases, there was a span of 12 bases. This CDR3 comprises 14 residues. Germline CDR1 is SNHLY and CDR2 is FYNNEI. The CDR3 region has the DNA TGTGCCAGCATGCTACAGGGTGCCTACAATGAGCAGTTCTTC. Protein: CASMLQGAYNEQFF.

V usage is TRBV30 and J usage is TRBJ1-2; D remains ambiguous. Trimming pared 6 bases from V and 8 bases from J, leaving 10 bases between. The CDR3 loop spans 10 amino acids. Germline values: CDR1 GTSNPN, CDR2 SVGIG (reference sequence). The CDR3 is CACRVGGYTF. CDR3 sequence (DNA): TGTGCCTGTAGGGTGGGAGGCTACACCTTC.

The V gene is TRBV7-9, the J gene TRBJ2-3, with a tentative D call TRBD1 (6 bases). Trimming stripped 0 bases from V and 4 bases from J, with 11 bases between. The V gene's germline CDR1 is SEHNR and CDR2 FQNEAQ (reference sequence). The CDR3 spans 15 residues. The CDR3 here is CASSLAQGSADTQYF. CDR3 nucleotide sequence: TGTGCCAGCAGCTTAGCCCAGGGGTCAGCAGATACGCAGTATTTT.

The V and J genes are TRBV30 and TRBJ2-5; D could derive from TRBD1 or TRBD2 (6 bases each). The CDR3 runs 14 residues. CDR1 and CDR2 from the germline V gene are GTSNPN and SVGIG (reference sequence). V lost 3 bases, J lost 4 bases, and 15 bases lay in between. CDR3 residues: CAWRGRWGLETQYF. CDR3 coding DNA: TGTGCCTGGAGGGGGAGGTGGGGGCTAGAGACCCAGTACTTC. Using reference TRBV30 and TRBJ2-5 for the parts outside the CDR3, the full variable domain is SQTIHQWPATLVQPVGSPLSLECTVEGTSNPNLYWYRQAAGRGLQLLFYSVGIGQISSEVPQNLSASRPQDRQFILSSKKLLLSDSGFYLCAWRGRWGLETQYFGPGTRLLVL.

Here the CDR3 DNA reads TGTGCCAGCAGCCCCGATGGCGCTGGAGATACGCAGTATTTT. Translation: CASSPDGAGDTQYF. The rearrangement links TRBV4-2 to TRBJ2-3; D is undetermined. The germline V gene encodes CDR1 LGHNA and CDR2 YNFKEQ. The germline V and J ends were trimmed by 4 bases and 5 bases, with 13 bases remaining between them. This CDR3 has 14 amino acids.

The chain recombines TRBV27 with TRBJ1-5; D remains unclear. V lost 6 bases to trimming and J lost 9 bases, with 12 bases between them. CDR1 and CDR2 from the germline V gene are MNHEY and SMNVEV (reference sequence). CDR3 length: 12 residues. The CDR3 reads CASSQDTRPQHF. For the CDR3, the DNA is TGTGCCAGCAGCCAAGATACCAGGCCCCAGCATTTT.

The V and J genes are TRBV20-1 and TRBJ1-4; D unclear. Germline CDR1 is DFQATT and CDR2 is SNEGSKA (reference sequence). The V end lost 5 bases, the J end lost 5 bases, and 6 bases lay between the germline ends. This CDR3 is built from 11 residues. Written as DNA, the CDR3 is TGCAGTGCTGAACTGAATGAAAAACTGTTTTTT. Its translation: CSAELNEKLFF.

The chain combines TRBV6-5 with TRBJ1-6; TRBD1 is a possible D gene (5 bases). The CDR3 runs to 13 residues. V lost 7 bases, J lost 5 bases, and 9 bases lay in between. Germline V gene lookup returns CDR1 MNHEY and CDR2 SVGAGI. The CDR3 reads CASKQDHNSPLHF. CDR3 sequence (DNA): TGTGCCAGCAAACAGGACCATAATTCACCCCTCCACTTT.

V gene TRBV7-8 combines with J gene TRBJ1-5, with a weak D call TRBD1 (5 bases). CDR3 length equals 15 residues. V shed 5 bases and J shed 3 bases, with 14 bases lying between them. From germline, CDR1 is SGHVS and CDR2 FQNEAQ. CDR3 region: CASSERQIINQPQHF. The CDR3 DNA sequence: TGTGCCAGCAGCGAGCGACAGATTATCAATCAGCCCCAGCATTTT.

The genes are TRBV30 and TRBJ1-5; D is ambiguous. This CDR3 is built from 14 residues. Germline CDR1 and CDR2: GTSNPN and SVGIG (reference sequence). The V end was cut by 4 bases, the J end by 5 bases, with 15 bases between. CDR3 in amino acids: CAWTPPDIDQPQHF. CDR3 nucleotide sequence: TGTGCCTGGACCCCCCCCGACATCGATCAGCCCCAGCATTTT.